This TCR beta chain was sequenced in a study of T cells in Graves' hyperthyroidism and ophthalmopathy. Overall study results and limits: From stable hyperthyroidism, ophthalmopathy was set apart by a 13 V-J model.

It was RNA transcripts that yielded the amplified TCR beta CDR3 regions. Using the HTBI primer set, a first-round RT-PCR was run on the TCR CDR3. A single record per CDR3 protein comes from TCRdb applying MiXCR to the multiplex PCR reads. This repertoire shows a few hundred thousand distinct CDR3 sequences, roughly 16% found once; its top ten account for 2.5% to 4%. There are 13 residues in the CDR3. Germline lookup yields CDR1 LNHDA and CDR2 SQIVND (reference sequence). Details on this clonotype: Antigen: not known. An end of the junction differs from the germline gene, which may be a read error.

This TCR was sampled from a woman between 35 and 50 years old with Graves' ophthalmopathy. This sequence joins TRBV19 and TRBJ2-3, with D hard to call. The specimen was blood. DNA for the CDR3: TGTGCCAGTAGTATGGCTGGCACAGATGCGCAGTATTTT. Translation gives CASSMAGTDAQYF. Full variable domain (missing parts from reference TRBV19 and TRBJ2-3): DGGITQSPKYLFRKEGQNVTLSCEQNLNHDAMYWYRQDPGQGLRLIYYSQIVNDFQKGDIAEGYSVSREKKESFPLTVTSAQKNPTAFYLCASSMAGTDAQYFGPGTRLTVL.